The following is a T cell receptor beta chain sequence with its context. There is no known antigen for this receptor. No quality values exist for individual bases; no much larger clone is one base distant. The sample comes from a study of blood T cell repertoires in COVID-19 (TCRdb year 2020). Regarding the study in general: Samples covering the acute and convalescent phases of COVID-19 were provided by collaborators in the United States, Italy and Spain. The material from the prospective study consisted of cDNA or gDNA derived from T cells, B-cell-depleted T cells, or PBMCs. The samples were drawn from two sources: the first 160 participants of the ongoing ImmuneRACE study, and 950 to 1,500 subjects contributed by 6 global collaborators. Where available, HLA class I and class II types were taken from metadata supplied by the sample provider and were not determined by assay-based typing. The repertoires were released in a freely available public database meant as a resource for research on the immune response to SARS-CoV-2. The sample metadata nearly always contained a de-identified subject ID, COVID-19 status, age in years and sex. Deeply sampled blood TCRbeta repertoires from subjects exposed to, actively infected with, or recovered from COVID-19 were included in the dataset.

General conclusions and limits of the study: How much clinical and demographic metadata was included differed by source and by participant, and the metadata was provided uncurated.

TCRbeta CDR3 regions were amplified from genomic DNA by means of the immunoSEQ Assay, a bias-controlled multiplex PCR. The paper's data handling went like this. Within the assay, amplification of reference gene primers was used to estimate how many nucleated cells each sample contained. Sequence reads were collapsed and filtered to measure the absolute abundance of every unique TCRbeta CDR3 rearrangement. Productive Simpson clonality was computed per sample as the square root of Simpson's diversity index over productive rearrangements. TCRdb limited this immuneACCESS table to in-frame rearrangements with V and J called. A share of clones is missing; checked studies link under half to unresolved V genes, and the rest is unexplained. The V and J calls and clone size come from that table; D and trimming were worked out from the DNA. The sample contains about 440,000 clones, 70% to 90% of them found a single time. The ten largest clones represent about 2.1% of the sample.

Germline trimming: 4 bases from V, 5 bases from J; junction bases outside gene matches: 12. Measured from the cysteine to the phenylalanine, the CDR3 is 16 residues long. Left in the record is the CDR3 DNA by itself, 48 bases read in frame from the first base. CDR1 SNHLY and CDR2 FYNNEI are derived from the germline V gene. Enrolling through a virtual design, the prospective study's participants ranged in age from roughly 18 to 90 years and lived across 20 to 25 United States geographic areas. To assign participants to cohorts, the prospective study relied on clinical history that participants themselves reported in a screening survey and a study questionnaire. In the prospective study, mobile phlebotomists collected whole blood, serum and a nasopharyngeal or oropharyngeal swab from each participant. Over a roughly 2-month period, participants in the prospective study had the option of providing additional blood draws and questionnaires. Blood samples from the prospective study were shipped frozen or at room temperature prior to DNA extraction.

The receptor comes from a woman younger than 35 with acute COVID-19. Recombination connected TRBV2 to TRBJ2-5, and 8 junctional nucleotides match TRBD2. What was sequenced was PBMCs or T cells enriched from blood (not recorded which). The CDR3 corresponds to CASSGGSGTEWETQYF. The DNA sequence is as follows: TGTGCCAGCAGTGGGGGTAGCGGGACGGAATGGGAGACCCAGTACTTC. The full variable domain, completed from the reference TRBV2 and TRBJ2-5 proteins outside the CDR3, reads EPEVTQTPSHQVTQMGQEVILRCVPISNHLYFYWYRQILGQKVEFLVSFYNNEISEKSEIFDDQFSVERPDGSNFTLKIRSTKLEDSAMYFCASSGGSGTEWETQYFGPGTRLLVL.